Presented here are 6 T cell receptor beta chains from one specimen sequenced in a study of immunodeficiency (dated by TCRdb to the late 2010s). Library preparation was by the immunoSEQ multiplex PCR assay. Drawn from immuneACCESS, this table holds only the in-frame rearrangements with V and J called that TCRdb kept. Clones are partly lost; checked studies trace under half to an unresolved V gene and leave the rest unexplained. This sample gives around 3,300 clones in total; 89% of them show up just once. The top ten clones comprise around 12% of the sample. The sequenced material came from CD8+ T cells from blood. Receptors originate from a human donor in good health.

The rearrangement links TRBV3-1 (or the pseudogene TRBV3-2) to TRBJ2-3; D gene uncertain. The V end was cut by 1 base, the J end by 3 bases, with 2 bases between. The CDR3 runs 12 residues. The germline CDR1 and CDR2 sequences are LGHDT and YNNKEL (reference sequence). The CDR3 sequence is CASSQVTDTQYF. CDR3 in DNA: TGTGCCAGCAGCCAAGTGACAGATACGCAGTATTTT.

This chain links TRBV6-5 with TRBJ2-1, with D possibly TRBD2 on 6 matching bases. The CDR3 totals 14 residues. CDR1 is MNHEY, CDR2 SVGAGI, per germline. V was cut by 8 bases and J by 6 bases, with 17 bases left in between. CDR3 DNA sequence: TGTGCCAGCGGGTTCTGGAGGGAGGCCAATGAGCAGTTCTTC. Amino acids: CASGFWREANEQFF.

The chain links TRBV7-9 to TRBJ2-1; no clear D gene. The CDR3 is 14 amino acids. Trimming took 2 bases from V and 6 from J, leaving 11 bases between them. Germline-derived CDR1 and CDR2 are SEHNR and FQNEAQ (reference sequence). This CDR3 reads CASSLIIGGNEQFF. As DNA, the CDR3 is TGTGCCAGCAGCTTAATTATAGGCGGCAATGAGCAGTTCTTC. The full variable domain, in which reference TRBV7-9 and TRBJ2-1 provide the parts outside the CDR3, is DTGVSQNPRHKITKRGQNVTFRCDPISEHNRLYWYRQTLGQGPEFLTYFQNEAQLEKSRLLSDRFSAERPKGSFSTLEIQRTEQGDSAMYLCASSLIIGGNEQFFGPGTRLTVL.

This chain links TRBV12-3 or TRBV12-4 with TRBJ1-2; TRBD1 aligns across 7 bases. Germline trimming cut 5 bases from V and 4 bases from J; bases unmatched to any gene: 4. This CDR3 has 13 residues. The CDR3 loop is CASSRGTAYGYTF. CDR3 nucleotide sequence: TGTGCCAGCAGTCGCGGGACAGCCTATGGCTACACCTTC.

The V call is TRBV9, the J call TRBJ1-2; D might be TRBD1 (5 bases). The CDR3 covers 15 residues. Germline CDR1 reads SGDLS; CDR2 reads YYNGEE. V dropped 0 bases and J dropped 0 bases, with 9 bases sitting between them. The CDR3 coding sequence is TGTGCCAGCAGCGTAGGGGAGGGGCCTAACTATGGCTACACCTTC. It specifies CASSVGEGPNYGYTF.

This sequence joins TRBV2 and TRBJ2-3, with 9 positions matching TRBD2. This CDR3 region has 16 residues. CDR1 SNHLY and CDR2 FYNNEI come from the germline V gene. Trimming at V came to 3 bases and at J to 4 bases, leaving 8 bases not matched to a gene. Here the CDR3 DNA reads TGTGCCAGCAGTGACGGGGCGGGGGGGCTGGCAGATACGCAGTATTTT. Its protein product is CASSDGAGGLADTQYF.